This TCR beta chain was documented in a study of human T cells and chemical hapten exposure. Overall study: How much TCR each sample yielded varied, mostly because pooled library volumes differed slightly.

Germline CDR1 and CDR2: MNHEY and SVGEGT. This CDR3 spans 16 amino acids. The germline V and J ends were trimmed by 2 bases and 0 bases, with 13 bases remaining between them. The library put unique molecular identifiers onto individual cDNA molecules. TCRdb redid the calling of the RACE reads with MiXCR, one entry per CDR3 protein. The sample carries 40,000 to 60,000 distinct CDR3 sequences, 8% to 9.5% recorded once. This clonotype has more than one count but fewer than ten. Time point defined: patch test 1, 2 weeks after DPC sensitization. The treatment is: therapeutic diphenylcyclopropenone sensitization with weekly scalp DPC. The authors' total RNA extraction used unfractionated whole blood.

The sequence was collected from a woman aged 50 to 60 with alopecia areata. Some clones in this sample may be carry-over from other donors' samples. The rearrangement joins TRBV6-2 or TRBV6-3 to TRBJ2-5; the D is unclear. The sample was whole blood, taken in connection with sensitization to the hapten diphenylcyclopropenone (DPC). CDR3 nucleotide sequence: TGTGCCAGCAGTTACGCACCGTCCCGAAACCAAGAGACCCAGTACTTC. Its translation is CASSYAPSRNQETQYF.